This TCR beta chain was sequenced for a study of CD8 T cells in ankylosing spondylitis. General observations from the study: Significant enrichment of disease-linked clones was reported in matched ankylosing spondylitis synovial fluid. Past research had described some motif variants in reactive arthritis synovial fluid and blood. For ankylosing spondylitis blood, a TCR beta motif of roughly 8 highly homologous variants appeared characteristic.

This CDR3 comprises 14 residues. From germline, CDR1 is SGHKS and CDR2 YYEKEE (reference sequence). With 4 bases removed from V and 3 bases from J, the gap between germline ends came to 11 bases. Scientists made TCR beta libraries using quantitative 5'-RACE with molecular barcodes. TCRdb fed the 5' RACE reads into MiXCR, producing one record per CDR3 protein. The table lists almost 250,000 distinct CDR3 sequences, over 30% of them singletons. This clonotype came up once. Its antigen remains unknown. This clonotype was obtained from a male donor with ankylosing spondylitis or in good health (not recorded which). Source material: blood, either unsorted or a sorted T cell fraction (not recorded which). The chain is built from TRBV5-5 and TRBJ1-5, with D perhaps matching TRBD1 (5 bases). The CDR3 DNA reads as TGTGCCAGCAGCCTTCAGACAGACAATCAGCCCCAGCATTTT. This sequence encodes CASSLQTDNQPQHF. Full variable domain (outside the CDR3, taken from reference TRBV5-5 and TRBJ1-5): DAGVTQSPTHLIKTRGQQVTLRCSPISGHKSVSWYQQVLGQGPQFIFQYYEKEERGRGNFPDRFSARQFPNYSSELNVNALLLGDSALYLCASSLQTDNQPQHFGDGTRLSIL.